Listed here are 19 T cell receptor beta chains from one sample, sequenced in a study of response to subunit inactivated influenza vaccine. MiXCR, applied by TCRdb to the RT-PCR reads, yields one record per CDR3 protein. The table has 650,000 to 800,000 distinct CDR3 sequences, about 15% seen once. Sequencing used PBMCs from blood, obtained 14 days before vaccination. The receptors originated from a man aged 45 to 65 who received an inactivated influenza vaccine.

This clonotype has only a few counts. The chain employs TRBV11-2 and TRBJ2-4; TRBD1 aligns across 7 bases. The J segment lost 3 bases and the V segment lost 4 bases, leaving 3 bases of the junction unmatched. Germline loops: CDR1 SGHAT, CDR2 FQNNGV. The CDR3 length is 14 residues. This CDR3 reads CASSSRDSKNIQYF. In DNA, the CDR3 is TGTGCCAGCAGCTCCCGGGACAGCAAAAACATTCAGTACTTC.

The chain employs TRBV5-1 and TRBJ2-2, with 13 bases aligning to TRBD2. V dropped 4 bases and J dropped 7; count of bases not matched to a gene: 10. Germline V gene lookup returns CDR1 SGHRS and CDR2 YFSETQ. The CDR3 has 17 residues. CDR3 region: CASSIRTSGRADGELFF. Written as DNA, the CDR3 is TGCGCCAGCAGCATCCGGACTAGCGGGAGAGCGGACGGGGAGCTGTTTTTT.

This chain connects TRBV27 to TRBJ2-6; TRBD2 aligns across 9 bases. In germline, CDR1 is MNHEY, CDR2 SMNVEV (reference sequence). V lost 5 bases, J lost 9 bases, and 5 bases stayed unmatched. CDR3 length: 14 amino acids. The CDR3 sequence is CASSPGLAYNVLTF. In nucleotides, the CDR3 is TGTGCCAGCAGTCCCGGACTAGCGTACAACGTCCTGACTTTC. Full variable domain (rest looked up from reference TRBV27 and TRBJ2-6): EAQVTQNPRYLITVTGKKLTVTCSQNMNHEYMSWYRQDPGLGLRQIYYSMNVEVTDKGDVPEGYKVSRKEKRNFPLILESPSPNQTSLYFCASSPGLAYNVLTFGAGSRLTVL.

This clonotype was counted many times. The V call is TRBV7-3, the J call TRBJ2-3; possible D gene TRBD1, 6 bases. The germline CDR1 and CDR2 sequences are SGHTA and FQGTGA. The CDR3 is 13 amino acids. Trimming shortened V by 5 bases and J by 3 bases, and 9 bases separated the two germline ends. CDR3 loop: CASSAQGTDTQYF. The CDR3 bases are TGTGCCAGCAGCGCACAGGGTACAGATACGCAGTATTTT.

This clonotype was recorded many times. The rearrangement links TRBV7-9 to TRBJ1-1; D call uncertain. Trimming removed 5 bases from V and 0 bases from J, with 10 bases in between. Germline lookup yields CDR1 SEHNR and CDR2 FQNEAQ (reference sequence). The CDR3 loop spans 14 amino acids. The CDR3 loop reads CASSPHGMNTEAFF. CDR3 DNA sequence: TGTGCCAGCAGCCCCCACGGGATGAACACTGAAGCTTTCTTT.

This clonotype was detected only a few times. This chain links TRBV4-2 with TRBJ2-1, with D perhaps TRBD2 (5 bases). This CDR3 comprises 14 residues. Germline values: CDR1 LGHNA, CDR2 YNFKEQ. The V gene lost 4 bases and the J gene lost 7 bases, with 14 bases spanning the gap. The CDR3, as DNA: TGTGCCAGCAGCCCCCAATCGCCGGGGAATGAGCAGTTCTTC. It translates to CASSPQSPGNEQFF.

This chain uses TRBV5-1 with TRBJ1-6, with 11 nucleotides matching TRBD1. V shed 0 bases, J shed 6 bases, and the junction held 5 bases outside the gene matches. Per germline, CDR1 SGHRS and CDR2 YFSETQ. There are 17 residues in the CDR3. CDR3 bases: TGCGCCAGCAGCTTGGCCGCCGGGACAGGGGGTAATTCACCCCTCCACTTT. Encoded protein: CASSLAAGTGGNSPLHF.

The V gene is TRBV6-5, the J gene TRBJ2-3, with TRBD2 matching 13 bases. The CDR3 is 18 amino acids. With V trimmed by 0 bases and J by 3 bases, 6 bases remained unmatched. Per germline, CDR1 MNHEY and CDR2 SVGAGI. The CDR3 DNA is TGTGCCAGCAGTTACTCGAGTGGGACTAGCGGGACTACAGATACGCAGTATTTT. This codes for CASSYSSGTSGTTDTQYF.

This sequence joins TRBV18 and TRBJ2-7; D unclear. Germline CDR1 reads KGHSH; CDR2 reads LQKENI. Trimming took off 2 bases at V and 4 bases at J, with 9 bases between the two ends. The CDR3 is 13 residues long. The CDR3 coding sequence is TGTGCCAGCTCACCATATCCTTCTTACGAGCAGTACTTC. The encoded protein is CASSPYPSYEQYF.

V gene TRBV20-1 combines with J gene TRBJ2-1; 7 positions agree with TRBD1. This CDR3 has 13 amino acids. Germline assignment: CDR1 DFQATT and CDR2 SNEGSKA (reference sequence). Trimming took 0 bases from V and 8 from J; bases not matched to a gene: 4. The CDR3 sequence is CSARDDRAYEQFF. The CDR3 nucleotides are TGCAGTGCTAGAGATGACAGGGCCTATGAGCAGTTCTTC.

At least ten counts were recorded for this clonotype. The chain is built from TRBV11-2 and TRBJ1-2; D unclear. Germline V gene lookup returns CDR1 SGHAT and CDR2 FQNNGV. The V end lost 2 bases, the J end lost 0 bases, and 4 bases lay between the germline ends. The CDR3 runs to 13 residues. Written as DNA, the CDR3 is TGTGCCAGCAGCTTAAACCCTAACTATGGCTACACCTTC. Residues: CASSLNPNYGYTF.

This sequence joins TRBV6-5 and TRBJ1-2; D not resolved. CDR1 and CDR2 from the germline V gene are MNHEY and SVGAGI. V lost 4 bases, J lost 8 bases, and 20 bases lay in between. The CDR3 loop spans 15 amino acids. The CDR3 nucleotides are TGTGCCAGCAGTTTCTCGGGATCCACGCCGGGGGGCTACACCTTC. Translation: CASSFSGSTPGGYTF.

The chain has TRBV12-3 or TRBV12-4 and TRBJ1-1; TRBD1 agrees at 9 bases. The CDR3 runs to 14 residues. V lost 3 bases and J lost 7; bases outside the gene matches: 6. CDR3 residues: CASSFDRGTGEAFF. The CDR3 nucleotides are TGTGCCAGCAGTTTTGACAGGGGGACAGGTGAAGCTTTCTTT.

The chain is built from TRBV20-1 and TRBJ1-2, with a weak D call TRBD1 (5 bases). Between the trimmed V and J ends, which lost 2 bases and 4 bases, there was a span of 5 bases. There are 11 residues in the CDR3. The germline V gene has CDR1 DFQATT and CDR2 SNEGSKA (reference sequence). DNA of the CDR3: TGCAGTGCTAGACAGGGCTATGGCTACACCTTC. Its translation: CSARQGYGYTF.

On this clonotype itself: An end of the junction differs from the germline gene, which may be a read error. The rearrangement joins TRBV5-1 to TRBJ2-3; D call uncertain. The CDR3 consists of 14 residues. Germline V gene data show CDR1 as SGHRS and CDR2 as YFSETQ. In DNA, the CDR3 is TGCGCCAGCCGCTTGGTGTACGGCACAGATACGCAGTATTTT. Its translation: CASRLVYGTDTQYF.

This clonotype was observed a handful of times. This sequence joins TRBV2 and TRBJ1-2, with a tentative D call TRBD1 (5 bases). Germline V lookup: CDR1 SNHLY, CDR2 FYNNEI. The CDR3 extends over 15 amino acids. Deletions cut 2 bases from V and 5 bases from J, with 15 bases between. The CDR3: CASSESGGSGYGYTF. The CDR3 bases are TGTGCCAGCAGTGAATCCGGGGGGTCTGGATATGGCTACACCTTC.

The table lists this clonotype with a few counts. CDR3 in DNA: TGTGCCAGCAGTTTATGGGGGGGCGGAGAGACCCAGTACTTC. This sequence encodes CASSLWGGGETQYF. This sequence joins TRBV12-3 or TRBV12-4 and TRBJ2-5; the D gene is possibly TRBD2 (7 bases). Trimming left V 2 bases short and J 4 bases short, with 11 bases between. The CDR3 consists of 14 residues.

The chain combines TRBV10-3 with TRBJ2-1; 10 nucleotides agree with TRBD2. This CDR3 spans 14 amino acids. V dropped 4 bases and J dropped 7; count of bases not matched to a gene: 4. CDR1 is ENHRY and CDR2 is SYGVKD in the germline V gene. The CDR3 DNA reads as TGTGCCATCAGTGTAGCTAGCGGGAGTAATGAGCAGTTCTTC. This gives the protein CAISVASGSNEQFF.

This clonotype was recorded many times. This rearrangement joins TRBV20-1 to TRBJ1-2; D is undetermined. With 4 bases removed from V and 0 bases from J, the gap between germline ends came to 9 bases. Germline loops: CDR1 DFQATT, CDR2 SNEGSKA (reference sequence). The CDR3 consists of 13 residues. CDR3 loop: CSATPFANYGYTF. CDR3 DNA: TGCAGTGCTACACCTTTCGCTAACTATGGCTACACCTTC.